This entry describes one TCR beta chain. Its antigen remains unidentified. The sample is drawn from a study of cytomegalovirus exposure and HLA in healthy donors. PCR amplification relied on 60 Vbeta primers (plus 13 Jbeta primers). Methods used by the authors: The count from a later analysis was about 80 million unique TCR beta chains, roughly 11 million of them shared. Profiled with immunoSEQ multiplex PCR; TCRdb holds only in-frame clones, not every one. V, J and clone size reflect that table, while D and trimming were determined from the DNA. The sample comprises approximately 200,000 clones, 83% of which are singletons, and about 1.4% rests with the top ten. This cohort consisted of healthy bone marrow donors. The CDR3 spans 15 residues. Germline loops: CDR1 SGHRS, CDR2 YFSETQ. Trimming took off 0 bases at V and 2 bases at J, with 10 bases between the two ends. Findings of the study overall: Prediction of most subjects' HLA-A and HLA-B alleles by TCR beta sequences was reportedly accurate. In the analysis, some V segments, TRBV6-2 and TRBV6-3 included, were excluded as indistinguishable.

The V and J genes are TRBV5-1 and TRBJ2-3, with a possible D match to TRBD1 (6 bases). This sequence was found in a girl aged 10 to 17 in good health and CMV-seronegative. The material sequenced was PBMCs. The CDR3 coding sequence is TGCGCCAGCAGCTTGGAAGGGGGAGACACAGATACGCAGTATTTT. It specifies CASSLEGGDTDTQYF.